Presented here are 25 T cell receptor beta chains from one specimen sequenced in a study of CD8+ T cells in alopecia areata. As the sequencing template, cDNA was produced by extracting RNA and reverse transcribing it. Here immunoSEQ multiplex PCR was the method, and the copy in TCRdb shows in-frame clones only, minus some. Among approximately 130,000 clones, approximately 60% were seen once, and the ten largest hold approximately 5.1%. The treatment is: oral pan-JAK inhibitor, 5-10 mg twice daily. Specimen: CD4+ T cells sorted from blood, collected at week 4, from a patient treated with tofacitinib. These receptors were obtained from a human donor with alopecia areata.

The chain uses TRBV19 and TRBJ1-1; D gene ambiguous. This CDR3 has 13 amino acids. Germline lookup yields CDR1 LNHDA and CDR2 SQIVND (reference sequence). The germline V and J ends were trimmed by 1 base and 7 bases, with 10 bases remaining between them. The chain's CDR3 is CASSIALDGEAFF. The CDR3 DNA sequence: TGTGCCAGTAGTATAGCCTTGGACGGTGAAGCTTTCTTT. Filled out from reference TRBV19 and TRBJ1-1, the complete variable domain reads DGGITQSPKYLFRKEGQNVTLSCEQNLNHDAMYWYRQDPGQGLRLIYYSQIVNDFQKGDIAEGYSVSREKKESFPLTVTSAQKNPTAFYLCASSIALDGEAFFGQGTRLTVV.

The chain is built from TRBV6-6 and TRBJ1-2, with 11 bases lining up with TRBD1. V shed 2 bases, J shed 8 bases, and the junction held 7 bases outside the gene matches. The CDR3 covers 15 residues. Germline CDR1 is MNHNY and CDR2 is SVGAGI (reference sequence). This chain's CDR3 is CASSYTGQGDGGYTF. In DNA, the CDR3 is TGTGCCAGCAGTTACACGGGACAGGGGGATGGGGGCTACACCTTC.

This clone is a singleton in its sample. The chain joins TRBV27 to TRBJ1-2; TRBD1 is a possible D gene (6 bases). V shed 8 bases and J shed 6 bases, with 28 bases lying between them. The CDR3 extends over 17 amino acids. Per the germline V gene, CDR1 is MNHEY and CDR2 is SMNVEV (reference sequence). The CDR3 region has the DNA TGTGCCAGCTCCTCCCCGGGACAAGAGGGGTACCAAAATGGCTACACCTTC. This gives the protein CASSSPGQEGYQNGYTF.

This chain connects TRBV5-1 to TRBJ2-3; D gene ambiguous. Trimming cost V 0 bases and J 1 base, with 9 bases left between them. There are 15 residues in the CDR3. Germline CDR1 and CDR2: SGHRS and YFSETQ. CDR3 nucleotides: TGCGCCAGCAGCTTGGAGGGATTGGGCACAGATACGCAGTATTTT. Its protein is CASSLEGLGTDTQYF.

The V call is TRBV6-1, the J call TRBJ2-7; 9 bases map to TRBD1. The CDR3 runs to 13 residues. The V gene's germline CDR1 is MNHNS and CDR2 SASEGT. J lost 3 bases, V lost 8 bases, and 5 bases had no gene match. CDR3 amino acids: CASGRGQGYEQYF. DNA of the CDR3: TGTGCCAGCGGTCGGGGACAGGGCTACGAGCAGTACTTC.

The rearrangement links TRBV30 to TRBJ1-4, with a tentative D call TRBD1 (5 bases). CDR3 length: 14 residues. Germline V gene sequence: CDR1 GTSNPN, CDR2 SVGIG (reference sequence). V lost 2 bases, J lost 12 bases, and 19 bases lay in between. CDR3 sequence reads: CAWSSGSAGEELFF. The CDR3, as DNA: TGTGCCTGGAGTTCAGGGTCGGCGGGAGAAGAACTGTTTTTT.

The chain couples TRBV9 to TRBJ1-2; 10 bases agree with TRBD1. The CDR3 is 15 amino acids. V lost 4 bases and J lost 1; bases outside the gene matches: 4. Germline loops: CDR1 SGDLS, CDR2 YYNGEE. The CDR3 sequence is CASSPDRGLNYGYTF. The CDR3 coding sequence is TGTGCCAGCAGCCCTGACAGGGGGCTTAACTATGGCTACACCTTC.

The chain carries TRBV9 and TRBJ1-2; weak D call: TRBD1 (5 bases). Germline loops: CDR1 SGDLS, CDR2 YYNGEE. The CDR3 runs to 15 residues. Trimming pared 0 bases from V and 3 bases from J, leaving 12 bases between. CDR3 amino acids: CASSVGPGTDYGYTF. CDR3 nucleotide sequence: TGTGCCAGCAGCGTAGGTCCGGGGACGGACTATGGCTACACCTTC.

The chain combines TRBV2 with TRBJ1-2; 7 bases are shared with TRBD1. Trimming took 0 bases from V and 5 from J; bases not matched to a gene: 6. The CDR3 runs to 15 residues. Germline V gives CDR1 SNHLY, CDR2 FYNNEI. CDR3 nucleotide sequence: TGTGCCAGCAGTGAAGCCGGACAGGTGGGGTATGGCTACACCTTC. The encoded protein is CASSEAGQVGYGYTF. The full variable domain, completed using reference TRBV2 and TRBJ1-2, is EPEVTQTPSHQVTQMGQEVILRCVPISNHLYFYWYRQILGQKVEFLVSFYNNEISEKSEIFDDQFSVERPDGSNFTLKIRSTKLEDSAMYFCASSEAGQVGYGYTFGSGTRLTVV.

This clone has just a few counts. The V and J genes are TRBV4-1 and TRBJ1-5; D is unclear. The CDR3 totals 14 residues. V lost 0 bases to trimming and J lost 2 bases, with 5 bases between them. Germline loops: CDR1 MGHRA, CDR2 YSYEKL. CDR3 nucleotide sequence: TGCGCCAGCAGCCAAGATGGACGCAATCAGCCCCAGCATTTT. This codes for CASSQDGRNQPQHF.

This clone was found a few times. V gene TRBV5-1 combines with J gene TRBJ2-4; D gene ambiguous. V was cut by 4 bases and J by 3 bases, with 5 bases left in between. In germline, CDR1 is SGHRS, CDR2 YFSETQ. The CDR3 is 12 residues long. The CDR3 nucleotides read TGCGCCAGCAGCGTGGACAAAAACATTCAGTACTTC. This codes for CASSVDKNIQYF. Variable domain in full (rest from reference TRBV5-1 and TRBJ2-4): KAGVTQTPRYLIKTRGQQVTLSCSPISGHRSVSWYQQTPGQGLQFLFEYFSETQRNKGNFPGRFSGRQFSNSRSEMNVSTLELGDSALYLCASSVDKNIQYFGAGTRLSVL.

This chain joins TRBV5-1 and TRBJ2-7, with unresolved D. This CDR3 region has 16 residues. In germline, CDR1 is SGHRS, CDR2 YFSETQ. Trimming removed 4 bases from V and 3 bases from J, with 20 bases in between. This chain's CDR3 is CASSPNPKAGNYEQYF. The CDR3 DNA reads TGCGCCAGCAGCCCGAACCCCAAGGCCGGAAACTACGAGCAGTACTTC.

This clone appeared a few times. The CDR3 protein is CASSVGQGTEAFF. The CDR3 coding sequence is TGTGCCAGCAGCGTAGGACAGGGCACTGAAGCTTTCTTT. The rearrangement joins TRBV9 to TRBJ1-1, with TRBD1 matching 7 bases. CDR3 length: 13 residues. The V and J ends lost 0 bases and 4 bases, in that order; junction bases with no gene match: 0. CDR1 SGDLS and CDR2 YYNGEE come from the germline V gene.

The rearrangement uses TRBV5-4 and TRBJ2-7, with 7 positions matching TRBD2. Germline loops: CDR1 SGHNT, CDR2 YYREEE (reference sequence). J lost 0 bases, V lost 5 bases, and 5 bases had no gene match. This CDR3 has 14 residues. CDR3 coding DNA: TGTGCCAGCAGACAAGCGGGAAGCTCCTACGAGCAGTACTTC. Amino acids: CASRQAGSSYEQYF.

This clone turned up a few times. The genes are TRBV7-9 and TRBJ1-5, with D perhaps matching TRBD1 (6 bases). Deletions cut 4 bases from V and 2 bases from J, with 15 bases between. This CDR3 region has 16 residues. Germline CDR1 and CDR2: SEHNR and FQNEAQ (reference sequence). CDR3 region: CASSSQGGEGNQPQHF. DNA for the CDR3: TGTGCCAGCAGCTCACAGGGAGGAGAAGGCAATCAGCCCCAGCATTTT. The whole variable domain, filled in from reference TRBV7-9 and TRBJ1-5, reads DTGVSQNPRHKITKRGQNVTFRCDPISEHNRLYWYRQTLGQGPEFLTYFQNEAQLEKSRLLSDRFSAERPKGSFSTLEIQRTEQGDSAMYLCASSSQGGEGNQPQHFGDGTRLSIL.

CDR3 loop: CASSTNSLAGGWETQYF. The CDR3 DNA follows: TGCGCCAGCAGTACCAACTCCCTAGCGGGGGGCTGGGAGACCCAGTACTTC. The chain employs TRBV5-1 and TRBJ2-5; 11 nucleotides match TRBD2. V was pared by 5 bases and J by 5 bases, with 14 bases of the junction left unmatched. This CDR3 region has 17 residues. Germline V CDR1 and CDR2: SGHRS, YFSETQ.

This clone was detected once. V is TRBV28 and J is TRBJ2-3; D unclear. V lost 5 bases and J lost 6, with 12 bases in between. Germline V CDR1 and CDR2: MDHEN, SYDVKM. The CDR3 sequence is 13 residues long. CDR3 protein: CASSPSIRDTQYF. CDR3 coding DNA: TGTGCCAGCAGTCCATCCATTCGGGATACGCAGTATTTT.

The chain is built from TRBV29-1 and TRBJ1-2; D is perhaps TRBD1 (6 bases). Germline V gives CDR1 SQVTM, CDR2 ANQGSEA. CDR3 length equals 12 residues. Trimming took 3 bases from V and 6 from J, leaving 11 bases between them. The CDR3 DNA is TGCAGCGTTGACAGGGGACTTGATGGCTACACCTTC. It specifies CSVDRGLDGYTF.

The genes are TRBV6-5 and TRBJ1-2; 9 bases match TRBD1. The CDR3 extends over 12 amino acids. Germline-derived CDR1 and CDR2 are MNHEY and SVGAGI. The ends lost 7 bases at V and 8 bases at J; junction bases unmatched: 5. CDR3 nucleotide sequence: TGTGCCAGCAAAAGGGACAGGGACGGCTACACCTTC. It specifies CASKRDRDGYTF.

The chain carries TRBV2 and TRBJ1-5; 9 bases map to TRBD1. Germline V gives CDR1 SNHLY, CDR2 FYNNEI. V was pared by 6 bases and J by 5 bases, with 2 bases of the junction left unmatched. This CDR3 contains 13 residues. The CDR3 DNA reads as TGTGCCAGCAGACGGGACAGGGATCAGCCCCAGCATTTT. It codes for CASRRDRDQPQHF.

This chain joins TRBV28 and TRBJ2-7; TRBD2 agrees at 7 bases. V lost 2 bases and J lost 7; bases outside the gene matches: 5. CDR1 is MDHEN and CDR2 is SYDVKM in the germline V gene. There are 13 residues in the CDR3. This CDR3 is CASSLTSGVEQYF. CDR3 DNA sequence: TGTGCCAGCAGTTTAACAAGCGGGGTGGAGCAGTACTTC.

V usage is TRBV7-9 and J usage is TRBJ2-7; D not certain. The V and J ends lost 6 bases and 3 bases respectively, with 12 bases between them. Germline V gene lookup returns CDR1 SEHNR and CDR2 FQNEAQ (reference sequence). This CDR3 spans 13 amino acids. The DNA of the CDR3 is TGTGCCAGCAGTACGGCGACGTTCTACGAGCAGTACTTC. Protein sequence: CASSTATFYEQYF.

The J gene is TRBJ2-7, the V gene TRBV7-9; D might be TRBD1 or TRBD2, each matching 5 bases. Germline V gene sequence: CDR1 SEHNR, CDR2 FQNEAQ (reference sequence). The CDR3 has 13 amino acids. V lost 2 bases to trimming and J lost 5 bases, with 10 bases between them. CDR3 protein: CASSLSGTNEQYF. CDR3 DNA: TGTGCCAGCAGCTTATCCGGGACGAACGAGCAGTACTTC.

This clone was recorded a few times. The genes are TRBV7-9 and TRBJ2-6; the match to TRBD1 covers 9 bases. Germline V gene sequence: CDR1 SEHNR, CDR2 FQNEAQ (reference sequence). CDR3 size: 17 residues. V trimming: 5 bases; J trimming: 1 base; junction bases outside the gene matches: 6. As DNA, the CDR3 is TGTGCCAGCAGCGAGGGGGACAGGGTTTCTGGGGCCAACGTCCTGACTTTC. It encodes CASSEGDRVSGANVLTF.

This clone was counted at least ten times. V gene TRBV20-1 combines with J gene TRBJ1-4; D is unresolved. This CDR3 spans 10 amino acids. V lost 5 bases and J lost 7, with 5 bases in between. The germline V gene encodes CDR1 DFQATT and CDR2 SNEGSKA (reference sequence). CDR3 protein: CSARAEKLFF. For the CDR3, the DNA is TGCAGTGCTCGTGCTGAAAAACTGTTTTTT.